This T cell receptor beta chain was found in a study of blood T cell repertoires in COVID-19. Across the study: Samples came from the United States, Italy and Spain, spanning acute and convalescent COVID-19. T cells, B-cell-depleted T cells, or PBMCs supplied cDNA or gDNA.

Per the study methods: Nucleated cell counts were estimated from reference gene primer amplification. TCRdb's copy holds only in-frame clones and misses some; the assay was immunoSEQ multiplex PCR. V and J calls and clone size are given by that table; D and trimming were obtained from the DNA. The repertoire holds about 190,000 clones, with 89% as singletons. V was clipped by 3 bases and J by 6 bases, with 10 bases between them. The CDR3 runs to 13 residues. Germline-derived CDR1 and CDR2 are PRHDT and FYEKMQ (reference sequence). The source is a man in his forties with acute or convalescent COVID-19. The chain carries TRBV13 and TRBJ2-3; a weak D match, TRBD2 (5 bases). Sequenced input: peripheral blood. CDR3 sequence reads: CASSFGRGDTQYF. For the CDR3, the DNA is TGTGCCAGCAGCTTCGGGCGAGGGGATACGCAGTATTTT.